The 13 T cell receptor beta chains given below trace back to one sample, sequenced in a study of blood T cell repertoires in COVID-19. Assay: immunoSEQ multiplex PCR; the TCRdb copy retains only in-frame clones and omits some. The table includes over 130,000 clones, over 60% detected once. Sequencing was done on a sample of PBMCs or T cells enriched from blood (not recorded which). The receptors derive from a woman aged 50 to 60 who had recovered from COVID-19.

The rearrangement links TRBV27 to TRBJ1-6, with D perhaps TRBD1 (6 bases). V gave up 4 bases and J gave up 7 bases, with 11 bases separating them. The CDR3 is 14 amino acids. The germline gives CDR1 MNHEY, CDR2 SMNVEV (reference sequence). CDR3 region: CASSYRDSNSPLHF. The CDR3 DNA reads TGTGCCAGCAGTTACAGGGATTCCAATTCACCCCTCCACTTT.

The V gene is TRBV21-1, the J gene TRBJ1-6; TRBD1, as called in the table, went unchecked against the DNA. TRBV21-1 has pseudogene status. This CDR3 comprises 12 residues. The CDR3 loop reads CASRNRDSPLHF. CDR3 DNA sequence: TGTGCCAGCAGAAACAGGGATTCACCCCTCCACTTT.

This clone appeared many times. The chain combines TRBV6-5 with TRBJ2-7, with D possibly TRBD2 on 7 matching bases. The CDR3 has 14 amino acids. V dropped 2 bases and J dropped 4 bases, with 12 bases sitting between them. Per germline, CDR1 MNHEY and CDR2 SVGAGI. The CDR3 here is CASSYRGGSYEQYF. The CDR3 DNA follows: TGTGCCAGCAGTTACAGGGGGGGGTCTTACGAGCAGTACTTC.

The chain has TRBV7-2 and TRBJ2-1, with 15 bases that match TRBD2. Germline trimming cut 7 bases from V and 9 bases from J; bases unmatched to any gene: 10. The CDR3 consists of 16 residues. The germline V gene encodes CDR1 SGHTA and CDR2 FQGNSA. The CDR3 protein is CASKGLAGGGVSEQFF. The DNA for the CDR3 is TGTGCCAGCAAGGGACTAGCGGGGGGAGGGGTAAGTGAGCAGTTCTTC.

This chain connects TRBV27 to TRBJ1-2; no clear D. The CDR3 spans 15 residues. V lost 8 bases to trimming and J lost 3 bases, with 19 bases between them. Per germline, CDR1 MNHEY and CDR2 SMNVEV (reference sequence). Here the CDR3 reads CASRAQEGADYGYTF. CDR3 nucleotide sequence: TGTGCCAGCCGAGCTCAGGAGGGCGCGGACTATGGCTACACCTTC.

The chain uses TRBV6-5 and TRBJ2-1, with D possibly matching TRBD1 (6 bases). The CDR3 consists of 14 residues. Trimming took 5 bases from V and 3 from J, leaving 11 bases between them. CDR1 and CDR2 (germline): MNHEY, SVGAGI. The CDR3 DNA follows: TGTGCCAGCAGTACCCGGGACAACTACAATGAGCAGTTCTTC. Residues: CASSTRDNYNEQFF.

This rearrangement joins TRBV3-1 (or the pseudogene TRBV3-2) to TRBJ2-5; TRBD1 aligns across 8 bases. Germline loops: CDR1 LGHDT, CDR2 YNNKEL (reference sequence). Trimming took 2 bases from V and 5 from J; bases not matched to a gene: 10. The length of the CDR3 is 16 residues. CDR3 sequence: CASSQRQGMRWETQYF. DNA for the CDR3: TGTGCCAGCAGCCAACGACAGGGGATGCGCTGGGAGACCCAGTACTTC.

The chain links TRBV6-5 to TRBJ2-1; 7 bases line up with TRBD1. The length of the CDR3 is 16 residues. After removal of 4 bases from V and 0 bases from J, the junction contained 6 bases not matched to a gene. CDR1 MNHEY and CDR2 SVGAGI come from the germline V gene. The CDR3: CASSSRQGSSYNEQFF. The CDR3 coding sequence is TGTGCCAGCAGTTCGAGACAGGGTAGCTCCTACAATGAGCAGTTCTTC.

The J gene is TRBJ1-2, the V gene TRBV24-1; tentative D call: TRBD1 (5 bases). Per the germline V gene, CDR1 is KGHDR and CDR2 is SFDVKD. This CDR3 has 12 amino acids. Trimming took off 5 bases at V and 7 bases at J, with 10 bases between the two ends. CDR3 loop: CATSGQFGGYTF. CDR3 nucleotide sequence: TGTGCCACCAGTGGACAGTTTGGTGGCTACACCTTC.

The CDR3 region is CAISGGGGYEQYF. Written as DNA, the CDR3 is TGTGCCATCAGTGGAGGGGGTGGTTACGAGCAGTACTTC. The chain couples TRBV10-3 to TRBJ2-7; TRBD1 is a possible D gene (6 bases). The CDR3 contains 13 residues. V lost 4 bases, J lost 4 bases, and 11 bases lay in between. Looked up from germline, CDR1 is ENHRY and CDR2 is SYGVKD.

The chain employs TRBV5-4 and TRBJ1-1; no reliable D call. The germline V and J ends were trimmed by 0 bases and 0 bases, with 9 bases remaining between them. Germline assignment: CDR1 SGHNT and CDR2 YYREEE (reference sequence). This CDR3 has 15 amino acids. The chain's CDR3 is CASSLGHRMNTEAFF. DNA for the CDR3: TGTGCCAGCAGCTTGGGACACAGAATGAACACTGAAGCTTTCTTT.

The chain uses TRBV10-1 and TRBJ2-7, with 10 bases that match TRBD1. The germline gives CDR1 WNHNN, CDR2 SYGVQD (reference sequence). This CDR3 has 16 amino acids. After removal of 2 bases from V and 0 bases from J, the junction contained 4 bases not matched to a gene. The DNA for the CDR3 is TGCGCCAGCAGTGAGGGGGGACAGGGGTCCTCCTACGAGCAGTACTTC. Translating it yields CASSEGGQGSSYEQYF.

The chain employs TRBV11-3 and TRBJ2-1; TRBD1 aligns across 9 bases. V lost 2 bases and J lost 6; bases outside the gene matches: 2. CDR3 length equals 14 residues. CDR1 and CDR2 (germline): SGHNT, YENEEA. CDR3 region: CASSLTGGFNEQFF. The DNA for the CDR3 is TGTGCCAGCAGCTTAACAGGGGGCTTCAATGAGCAGTTCTTC.